The rows below give T cell receptor beta chains drawn from one sample of a study of human thymus T cells. The table came from immunoSEQ multiplex PCR; TCRdb's copy has only in-frame clones and leaves some out. This sample has under 95,000 clones, with roughly 96% found just once. Sequenced material: thymus tissue. The receptor set was obtained from a girl under three years old with a congenital heart defect but otherwise immunologically healthy. The CDR3 runs from the conserved cysteine through the conserved F or W. D genes are given only for firm matches. The size field is filled for only some rows; it gives once, few, many or a size class.

20	TRBV2	.	TRBJ1-3	.	CASSQAGVLVGSPSGNTIYF	TGTGCCAGCAGCCAAGCAGGGGTACTCGTTGGGTCACCCTCTGGAAACACCATATATTTT
14	TRBV27	.	TRBJ1-2	TRBD1	CARARDREGDGYTF	TGTGCCAGGGCCCGGGACAGGGAAGGAGATGGCTACACCTTC
11	TRBV5-1	.	TRBJ2-1	.	CASEGGNEQFF	TGCGCCAGCGAGGGGGGCAATGAGCAGTTCTTC
15	TRBV4-1	.	TRBJ2-7	TRBD2	CASSQSTSGSYEQYF	TGCGCCAGCAGCCAGAGTACTAGCGGGAGCTACGAGCAGTACTTC
14	TRBV5-1	.	TRBJ2-7	.	CASSVTGGHYEQYF	TGCGCCAGCAGCGTGACAGGTGGCCACTACGAGCAGTACTTC
14	TRBV30	.	TRBJ2-3	.	CAWRLAAGSDTQYF	TGTGCCTGGAGACTGGCGGCGGGATCAGATACGCAGTATTTT
12	TRBV6-1	.	TRBJ1-5	TRBD1	CAAGGANQPQHF	TGTGCCGCAGGGGGGGCAAATCAGCCCCAGCATTTT
13	TRBV9	few	TRBJ2-1	.	CASSGRDRNEQFF	TGTGCCAGCAGCGGACGGGATAGGAATGAGCAGTTCTTC
13	TRBV2	.	TRBJ1-3	.	CASSTTAGNTIYF	TGTGCCAGCAGTACTACGGCTGGAAACACCATATATTTT
19	TRBV7-9	.	TRBJ2-6	TRBD1	CASSLATGTGPSGANVLTF	TGTGCCAGCAGCTTAGCGACCGGGACAGGGCCCTCTGGGGCCAACGTCCTGACTTTC
18	TRBV10-2	.	TRBJ1-2	TRBD1	CASSVLHRGTEKVHGYTF	TGCGCCAGCAGTGTCCTACACCGCGGGACAGAGAAGGTTCATGGCTACACCTTC
11	TRBV20-1	.	TRBJ2-7	.	CSARLGWEQYF	TGCAGTGCGCGATTGGGTTGGGAGCAGTACTTC